This TCR beta chain was documented in a study of T cell responses to AZD1222 COVID-19 vaccine. In the case of this clone: Its antigen remains unknown.

Study-level points and caveats: The study sampled repertoires only after the peak T cell response. Females made up more of the donors, who were largely white British, and clonal diversity may have come out too low. Reportedly, nearly half the spike-specific TCRs target unmutated variant regions.

Per the germline V gene, CDR1 is SNHLY and CDR2 is FYNNEI. The V and J ends lost 9 bases and 0 bases, in that order; junction bases with no gene match: 6. This CDR3 contains 15 residues. Libraries were prepared by immunoSEQ multiplex PCR; TCRdb keeps only in-frame clonotypes and omits some of them. Among over 100,000 clones listed, approximately 91% were seen once. The input for sequencing was peripheral blood, taken on day 0 of AZD1222 vaccination. This TCR was sampled from an adult in good health. The chain joins TRBV2 to TRBJ1-1; TRBD1 agrees at 11 bases. CDR3 amino acids: CASGQGAPMNTEAFF. CDR3 coding DNA: TGTGCCAGTGGACAGGGGGCCCCTATGAACACTGAAGCTTTCTTT.